This TCR beta chain was sequenced for a study of T-cell memory formation after mild COVID-19. This clonotype was detected only a few times. One entry per CDR3 protein results from TCRdb running MiXCR on the 5' RACE reads. The sample records about 240,000 distinct CDR3 sequences, over 8.5% being singletons. V was pared by 2 bases and J by 1 base, with 4 bases of the junction left unmatched. The CDR3 consists of 17 residues. Germline lookup yields CDR1 LGHNA and CDR2 YSLEER. The V and J genes are TRBV4-3 and TRBJ2-3; 12 positions agree with TRBD2. This clonotype was sampled from a man between 18 and 29 years old who had mild COVID-19 (a few samples of this study predate the infection). Cell type and time point are not known. The specimen sequenced was PBMCs or a T cell subset sorted from them (not recorded which). CDR3 nucleotide sequence: TGCGCCAGCAGCCAACCCCGGACTAGCGGGGGCACAGATACGCAGTATTTT. It yields the protein CASSQPRTSGGTDTQYF.